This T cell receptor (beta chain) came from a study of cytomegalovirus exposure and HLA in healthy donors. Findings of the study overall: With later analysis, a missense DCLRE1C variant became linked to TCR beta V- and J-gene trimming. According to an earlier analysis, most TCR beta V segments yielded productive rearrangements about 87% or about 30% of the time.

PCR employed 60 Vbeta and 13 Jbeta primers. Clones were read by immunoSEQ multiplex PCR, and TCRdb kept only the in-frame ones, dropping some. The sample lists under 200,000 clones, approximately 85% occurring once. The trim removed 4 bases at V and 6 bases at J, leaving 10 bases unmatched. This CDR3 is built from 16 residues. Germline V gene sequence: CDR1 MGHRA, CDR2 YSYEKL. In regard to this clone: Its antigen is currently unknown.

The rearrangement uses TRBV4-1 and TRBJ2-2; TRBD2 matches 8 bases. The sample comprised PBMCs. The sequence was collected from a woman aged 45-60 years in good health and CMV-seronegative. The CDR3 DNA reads TGCGCCAGCAGCCTTGTACAGCGGGAGAGGTCCGGGGAGCTGTTTTTT. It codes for CASSLVQRERSGELFF.